Each of the 32 T cell receptor beta chains below was sequenced from the same sample in a study of T cell repertoires in cytomegalovirus infection. TCRdb re-called the reads through MiXCR, storing one row per CDR3 protein. The sample has about 830,000 distinct CDR3 sequences; roughly 33% are singletons. These TCRs are of unknown antigen specificity. The sequencing used cultured CD8+ T cells from PBMCs, collected from culture after CMV antigen stimulation. The receptors shown here come from a human donor in good health (CMV status not recorded). Some clones in this sample may be carry-over from other donors' samples.

The V gene is TRBV6-2 or TRBV6-3, the J gene TRBJ2-1; possibly TRBD2 for D (7 bases). This CDR3 region has 17 residues. Germline CDR1 is MNHEY and CDR2 is SVGEGT. Trimming removed 5 bases from V and 8 bases from J, with 25 bases in between. Here the CDR3 reads CASSHAGTGREHDEQFF. CDR3 nucleotide sequence: TGTGCCAGCAGTCACGCTGGAACAGGGAGGGAGCACGATGAGCAGTTCTTC.

V is TRBV28 and J is TRBJ2-7; perhaps TRBD1 as D (6 bases). V shed 6 bases and J shed 0 bases, with 15 bases lying between them. The germline gives CDR1 MDHEN, CDR2 SYDVKM. This CDR3 spans 15 amino acids. CDR3 residues: CASRWGQVVSYEQYV. Here the CDR3 DNA reads TGTGCCAGCAGGTGGGGGCAGGTTGTCTCCTACGAGCAGTACGTC.

The chain links TRBV27 to TRBJ2-2; D gene unclear. V was cut by 2 bases and J by 1 base, with 5 bases left in between. The CDR3 loop spans 14 amino acids. Germline values: CDR1 MNHEY, CDR2 SMNVEV (reference sequence). The chain's CDR3 is CASSLAMNTGELFF. The CDR3 nucleotides read TGTGCCAGCAGTTTAGCAATGAACACCGGGGAGCTGTTTTTT.

This clonotype has only a few counts. J is TRBJ2-7 and V is TRBV20-1; no reliable D call. Germline V gene sequence: CDR1 DFQATT, CDR2 SNEGSKA (reference sequence). The V end lost 3 bases, the J end lost 2 bases, and 11 bases lay between the germline ends. The CDR3 is made up of 13 amino acids. CDR3 loop: CSARGTNTYEQYV. DNA for the CDR3: TGCAGTGCTAGGGGCACCAATACCTACGAGCAGTACGTC.

This clonotype was picked up many times. Relative to the germline gene, one junction end is altered; a read error may explain this. The chain combines TRBV2 with TRBJ2-5, with 7 bases matching TRBD2. Per germline, CDR1 SNHLY and CDR2 FYNNEI. The CDR3 covers 15 residues. The CDR3 region has the DNA TGTGCCAGCAGCCTGTCTAGCGGCCCCCAAGGGACCCAGTACTTC. Translating gives CASSLSSGPQGTQYF.

The chain links TRBV19 to TRBJ1-6; maybe TRBD1 (5 bases). This CDR3 contains 15 residues. Germline CDR1 reads LNHDA; CDR2 reads SQIVND (reference sequence). With 3 bases removed from V and 8 bases from J, the gap between germline ends came to 14 bases. The CDR3, as DNA: TGTGCCAGTAGTATCTGGGACGGCAAATATTCACCCCTCCACTTT. Protein sequence: CASSIWDGKYSPLHF.

This clonotype came up a few times. The chain has TRBV10-2 and TRBJ2-7; D gene unclear. This CDR3 spans 11 amino acids. V lost 6 bases, J lost 3 bases, and 6 bases lay in between. CDR1 is WSHSY, CDR2 SAAADI, per germline. CDR3 protein: CASRDGYEQYV. CDR3 bases: TGCGCCAGCAGGGACGGCTACGAGCAGTACGTC.

This rearrangement joins TRBV28 to TRBJ2-1, with 12 nucleotides matching TRBD2. Germline V CDR1 and CDR2: MDHEN, SYDVKM. The CDR3 contains 17 residues. V shed 4 bases and J 4 bases; nucleotides not matched to a gene: 8. The CDR3 reads CASSSLAGGTPYNEQFF. For the CDR3, the DNA is TGTGCCAGCAGTTCCCTAGCGGGGGGGACTCCGTACAATGAGCAGTTCTTC.

CDR3 sequence: CASSGRRQGVTGELFF. The CDR3 DNA follows: TGTGCCAGTAGTGGCCGCCGGCAGGGGGTCACCGGGGAGCTGTTTTTT. The chain combines TRBV19 with TRBJ2-2; TRBD1 aligns across 7 bases. V lost 5 bases and J lost 4; bases outside the gene matches: 10. The CDR3 length is 16 residues. Germline loops: CDR1 LNHDA, CDR2 SQIVND (reference sequence).

In its sample, this clonotype was seen many times. J is TRBJ2-7 and V is TRBV7-2; D gene uncertain. Trimming stripped 5 bases from V and 1 base from J, with 15 bases between. The CDR3 runs to 15 residues. The germline V gene encodes CDR1 SGHTA and CDR2 FQGNSA. CDR3 DNA sequence: TGTGCCAGCAGCCCTTCCGGGCTGACATCCTACGAGCAGTACGTC. The encoded protein is CASSPSGLTSYEQYV.

The chain is built from TRBV15 and TRBJ1-1, with D possibly matching TRBD1 (6 bases). The germline gives CDR1 LNHNV, CDR2 YYDKDF (reference sequence). The germline V and J ends were trimmed by 2 bases and 8 bases, with 15 bases remaining between them. CDR3 length equals 14 residues. The CDR3 is CATSRIQGPAEAFF. DNA for the CDR3: TGTGCCACCAGCAGAATACAGGGCCCCGCGGAAGCTTTCTTT.

The V call is TRBV3-1, the J call TRBJ2-5; 7 bases are a match to TRBD1. The trim removed 1 base at V and 3 bases at J, leaving 5 bases unmatched. The CDR3 is 15 residues long. Germline CDR1 LGHDT, CDR2 YNNKEL (reference sequence). This CDR3 is CASSQARGPEETQYF. DNA for the CDR3: TGTGCCAGCAGCCAAGCGAGGGGGCCAGAAGAGACCCAGTACTTC.

This clonotype has a handful of counts. The gene calls are TRBV4-1 and TRBJ1-5; D gene uncertain. The germline gives CDR1 MGHRA, CDR2 YSYEKL. V lost 0 bases and J 6 bases, leaving 6 bases between the germline ends. There are 13 residues in the CDR3. The CDR3 nucleotides read TGCGCCAGCAGCCAAGATCAGACTCAGCCCCAGCATTTT. It specifies CASSQDQTQPQHF.

V gene TRBV7-6 combines with J gene TRBJ1-5, with TRBD1 as a possible D gene (6 bases). V was cut by 7 bases and J by 6 bases, with 16 bases left in between. The germline V gene encodes CDR1 SGHVS and CDR2 FNYEAQ. This CDR3 is built from 14 residues. The CDR3 DNA reads as TGTGCCAGCACCAATCAGGGGCACGGTCAGCCCCAGCATTTT. Its protein is CASTNQGHGQPQHF.

This clonotype turned up a few times. This chain joins TRBV29-1 and TRBJ2-1; 7 nucleotides align to TRBD1. V gave up 5 bases and J gave up 3 bases; unmatched junction bases: 7. CDR3 length equals 14 residues. CDR1 is SQVTM, CDR2 ANQGSEA, per germline. The CDR3 bases are TGCAGCGTTTCCGGGACAGCGCACTACAATGAGCAGTTCTTC. Protein product: CSVSGTAHYNEQFF.

The rearrangement uses TRBV6-5 and TRBJ2-1; 8 bases map to TRBD2. Germline values: CDR1 MNHEY, CDR2 SVGAGI. Trimming at V came to 4 bases and at J to 8 bases, leaving 7 bases not matched to a gene. CDR3 length equals 14 residues. CDR3 DNA: TGTGCCAGCAGTTTTACCTCGACTAGCGATGAGCAGTTCTTC. Translating gives CASSFTSTSDEQFF.

This clonotype occurred many times. As DNA, the CDR3 is TGCAGCGTCGGACAGGGGTATTCCTACGAGCAGTACTTC. It encodes CSVGQGYSYEQYF. The chain employs TRBV29-1 and TRBJ2-7; 9 nucleotides align to TRBD1. The J segment lost 1 base and the V segment lost 6 bases, leaving 4 bases of the junction unmatched. CDR1 SQVTM and CDR2 ANQGSEA come from the germline V gene. CDR3 length equals 13 residues.

The chain joins TRBV12-5 to TRBJ2-7; D unresolved. The CDR3 length is 10 residues. The V gene lost 4 bases and the J gene lost 5 bases, with 3 bases spanning the gap. Germline values: CDR1 LGHNT, CDR2 FRNRAP. The CDR3 region has the DNA TGTGCTAGTGGTTGGGACGAGCAGTACTTC. Amino acids: CASGWDEQYF. The variable domain in full, completed from reference TRBV12-5 and TRBJ2-7, reads DARVTQTPRHKVTEMGQEVTMRCQPILGHNTVFWYRQTMMQGLELLAYFRNRAPLDDSGMPKDRFSAEMPDATLATLKIQPSEPRDSAVYFCASGWDEQYFGPGTRLTVT.

This clonotype appeared many times. This rearrangement joins TRBV7-8 to TRBJ2-7, with D perhaps TRBD1 (7 bases). The CDR3 runs 15 residues. Trimming cost V 4 bases and J 0 bases, with 13 bases left between them. The germline V gene has CDR1 SGHVS and CDR2 FQNEAQ. CDR3 loop: CASSSRGDFSYEQYV. The CDR3 coding sequence is TGTGCCAGCAGCTCCAGGGGGGATTTCTCCTACGAGCAGTACGTC.

The V and J genes are TRBV18 and TRBJ2-2, with 12 bases aligning to TRBD2. Germline V CDR1 and CDR2: KGHSH, LQKENI. V trimming: 10 bases; J trimming: 4 bases; junction bases outside the gene matches: 19. The CDR3 covers 19 residues. The CDR3 DNA follows: TGTGCCATCAGAAGACAAGCCCGGACTAGCGGGGAGGGCACCGGGGAGCTGTTTTTT. Amino acids: CAIRRQARTSGEGTGELFF.

DNA of the CDR3: TGCGCCAGCAGCCAAGACCGAATCACCGGGGAGCTGTTTTTT. Residues: CASSQDRITGELFF. The chain links TRBV4-1 to TRBJ2-2; D ambiguous. Germline CDR1 reads MGHRA; CDR2 reads YSYEKL. V lost 0 bases and J 4 bases, leaving 6 bases between the germline ends. The CDR3 covers 14 residues.

V and J are TRBV5-1 and TRBJ2-7; TRBD2 is a possible D gene (5 bases). V was trimmed by 0 bases and J by 3 bases, leaving 16 bases between them. The CDR3 extends over 16 amino acids. Germline lookup yields CDR1 SGHRS and CDR2 YFSETQ. In DNA form, the CDR3 reads TGCGCCAGCAGCTTGGGATGGACTGCCGTGGACTACGAGCAGTACTTC. Translating gives CASSLGWTAVDYEQYF.

This clonotype appeared a few times. The chain links TRBV7-2 to TRBJ1-2; D is undetermined. Per the germline V gene, CDR1 is SGHTA and CDR2 is FQGNSA. This CDR3 is built from 15 residues. Trimming removed 1 base from V and 4 bases from J, with 13 bases in between. The CDR3, as DNA: TGTGCCAGCAGCTTAGTTTCACAACAAATCTATGGCTACACCTTC. Its translation is CASSLVSQQIYGYTF.

The chain employs TRBV6-2 or TRBV6-3 and TRBJ2-7; tentatively, D is TRBD2 (6 bases). Trimming pared 0 bases from V and 4 bases from J, leaving 7 bases between. This CDR3 has 13 residues. Germline V CDR1 and CDR2: MNHEY, SVGEGT. CDR3 loop: CASSYSEGYEQYV. Here the CDR3 DNA reads TGTGCCAGCAGTTACTCGGAGGGGTACGAGCAGTACGTC.

The V call is TRBV10-3, the J call TRBJ2-5; D might be TRBD1 or TRBD2, each matching 6 bases. The length of the CDR3 is 17 residues. Deletions cut 3 bases from V and 0 bases from J, with 17 bases between. Germline V gene data show CDR1 as ENHRY and CDR2 as SYGVKD. The DNA of the CDR3 is TGTGCCATCAGTGAAGGGGGGCCGGGGATTTACCAAGAGACCCAGTACTTC. Translating it yields CAISEGGPGIYQETQYF.

This chain uses TRBV7-2 with TRBJ1-5; the D is unclear. Trimming cost V 3 bases and J 3 bases, with 6 bases left between them. From germline, CDR1 is SGHTA and CDR2 FQGNSA. This CDR3 has 13 residues. The CDR3 nucleotides are TGTGCCAGCAGCTTGGTCCCCAATCAGCCCCAGCATTTT. Translated, it gives CASSLVPNQPQHF.

With regard to this clonotype: The junction does not match germline at one end; this may be a read error. The chain carries TRBV5-6 and TRBJ1-1; D is possibly TRBD1 (6 bases). Germline V gene lookup returns CDR1 SGHDT and CDR2 YYEEEE. The CDR3 runs to 13 residues. The CDR3 region has the DNA TGTGCCAACAGCCAAGGGGGGAACACTGAAGCTTTCTTT. Translated, it gives CANSQGGNTEAFF.

The chain combines TRBV5-4 with TRBJ2-7; 12 positions match TRBD1. Germline V gene data show CDR1 as SGHNT and CDR2 as YYREEE (reference sequence). CDR3 length: 12 amino acids. The V gene end was trimmed by 9 bases and the J gene end by 11 bases; junction bases not matched to a gene: 9. The CDR3 spells CATGTGGGREYF. The CDR3 coding sequence is TGTGCCACCGGGACAGGGGGCGGCAGGGAGTACTTC.

The chain has TRBV7-8 and TRBJ1-6, with 9 bases that match TRBD1. The CDR3 sequence is 18 residues long. Germline V gene lookup returns CDR1 SGHVS and CDR2 FQNEAQ. Trimming took 6 bases from V and 2 from J; bases not matched to a gene: 11. CDR3 bases: TGTGCCAGCAGACGAGACAGGGGGGGGGGAACCTATAATTCACCCCTCCACTTT. Translated: CASRRDRGGGTYNSPLHF.

J is TRBJ2-1 and V is TRBV10-3; 8 bases are a match to TRBD2. Germline lookup yields CDR1 ENHRY and CDR2 SYGVKD. The length of the CDR3 is 16 residues. Trimming cost V 0 bases and J 10 bases; bases outside gene matches: 11. DNA for the CDR3: TGTGCCATCAGTGAGTCCGCGGGGGGATCTCGTCCCGAGCAGTTCTTC. This encodes CAISESAGGSRPEQFF.

This clonotype was detected only a few times. This rearrangement joins TRBV7-9 to TRBJ2-7; TRBD1 matches at 7 bases. After removal of 3 bases from V and 1 base from J, the junction contained 3 bases not matched to a gene. Germline assignment: CDR1 SEHNR and CDR2 FQNEAQ (reference sequence). CDR3 size: 14 residues. The CDR3 DNA is TGTGCCAGCAGCTTTACAGGGGCTTCCTACGAGCAGTACTTC. This translates into CASSFTGASYEQYF.

This clonotype was recorded a few times. The chain employs TRBV4-1 and TRBJ2-1; 8 bases line up with TRBD1. CDR1 is MGHRA and CDR2 is YSYEKL in the germline V gene. The CDR3 is 16 amino acids. After removal of 4 bases from V and 0 bases from J, the junction contained 5 bases not matched to a gene. The CDR3 coding sequence is TGCGCCAGCAGCCGTGACAGGGGAAGCTCCTACAATGAGCAGTTCTTC. Its translation: CASSRDRGSSYNEQFF.